This TCR beta chain was retrieved from a study of T cell responses to AZD1222 COVID-19 vaccine. Produced via immunoSEQ multiplex PCR; TCRdb's table is partial and in-frame only. Of around 130,000 clones in the sample, 93% were seen once. The germline gives CDR1 SGHNT, CDR2 YYREEE (reference sequence). Trimming took off 5 bases at V and 11 bases at J, with 17 bases between the two ends. This CDR3 is 13 amino acids long. The input for sequencing was peripheral blood, taken on day 0 of AZD1222 vaccination. This TCR came from an adult in good health. This chain links TRBV5-4 with TRBJ2-1, with no clear D. The CDR3: CASSMTDLPKQFF. CDR3 bases: TGTGCCAGCAGTATGACTGACCTCCCGAAGCAGTTCTTC.